This T cell receptor beta chain was retrieved from a study of CDR3 diversity in severe acne. This clonotype was recorded a few times. MiXCR was run by TCRdb on the PCR reads, yielding one entry per CDR3 protein. The repertoire holds under 100,000 distinct CDR3 sequences, with approximately 52% as singletons. This TCR came from a male donor in good health, serving as a control. Sequences were obtained from blood.

This CDR3 is CASTDPIYGYTF. In DNA, the CDR3 is TGTGCCAGCACCGACCCGATCTATGGCTACACCTTC. This chain joins TRBV6-6 and TRBJ1-2; D ambiguous. The CDR3 runs to 12 residues. V dropped 7 bases and J dropped 4 bases, with 10 bases sitting between them. CDR1 is MNHNY and CDR2 is SVGAGI in the germline V gene (reference sequence).